A single T cell receptor (beta chain) is shown here with its context. The data are from a study of blood T cell repertoires in COVID-19. Study context: Italy, Spain and the United States were the sources of the convalescent and acute COVID-19 samples. PBMCs, B-cell-depleted T cells, or T cells were the source of the cDNA or gDNA that made up the material.

Trimming removed 0 bases from V and 6 bases from J, with 9 bases in between. This CDR3 is 14 amino acids long. The germline V gene has CDR1 SGDLS and CDR2 YYNGEE. Authors' data handling: The authors estimated nucleated cell counts from reference gene primer amplification. The table came from immunoSEQ multiplex PCR; TCRdb's copy has only in-frame clones and leaves some out. V and J calls and clone size are copied from that table; D and trimming were computed from the DNA. The sample gives just over 650,000 clones, about 87% of which show up once; roughly 0.25% is in the top ten. The chain carries TRBV9 and TRBJ1-4; D unresolved. Sequencing input: peripheral blood. This receptor was taken from a woman under 30 with acute or convalescent COVID-19. CDR3 DNA: TGTGCCAGCAGCGTAGGCGGGATCGATGAAAAACTGTTTTTT. Translating it yields CASSVGGIDEKLFF.